These 8 T cell receptor beta chains share one sample of origin, sequenced in a study of early stage breast cancer tumors. Method: immunoSEQ multiplex PCR; TCRdb's copy keeps in-frame clones and lacks some. This table holds tens of thousands of clones, approximately 80% found once. The sequenced sample was blood. These receptor sequences come from a person aged 55 to 75 with breast cancer.

This clone has a handful of counts. The chain joins TRBV9 to TRBJ1-4; TRBD1 agrees at 8 bases. After removal of 4 bases from V and 6 bases from J, the junction contained 5 bases not matched to a gene. This CDR3 is 14 amino acids long. Germline values: CDR1 SGDLS, CDR2 YYNGEE. CDR3 in DNA: TGTGCCAGCAGCCGGACAGGGTTGGATGAAAAACTGTTTTTT. Encoded protein: CASSRTGLDEKLFF.

The sample holds a few counts of this clone. V gene TRBV19 combines with J gene TRBJ2-3; D call uncertain. The CDR3 sequence is 11 residues long. Looked up from germline, CDR1 is LNHDA and CDR2 is SQIVND (reference sequence). V lost 4 bases, J lost 4 bases, and 3 bases lay in between. For the CDR3, the DNA is TGTGCCAGTAGTAACGCAGATACGCAGTATTTT. It encodes CASSNADTQYF.

The chain recombines TRBV6-1 with TRBJ1-5, with TRBD1 matching 10 bases. CDR3 length: 17 amino acids. Germline V lookup: CDR1 MNHNS, CDR2 SASEGT. Trimming at V came to 2 bases and at J to 7 bases, leaving 11 bases not matched to a gene. This chain's CDR3 is CASSESLGQGGRQPQHF. The CDR3 DNA is TGTGCCAGCAGTGAATCCCTTGGACAGGGGGGTCGGCAGCCCCAGCATTTT.

The chain carries TRBV7-3 and TRBJ2-3, with 8 bases that match TRBD2. This CDR3 has 13 amino acids. V lost 5 bases and J lost 6; bases outside the gene matches: 4. Germline CDR1 reads SGHTA; CDR2 reads FQGTGA. The CDR3 DNA reads as TGTGCCAGCAGCCTGGGACTAGAGGATACGCAGTATTTT. Translation gives CASSLGLEDTQYF. Based on the CDR3 plus reference TRBV7-3 and TRBJ2-3, the full variable domain is GAGVSQTPSNKVTEKGKYVELRCDPISGHTALYWYRQSLGQGPEFLIYFQGTGAADDSGLPNDRFFAVRPEGSVSTLKIQRTERGDSAVYLCASSLGLEDTQYFGPGTRLTVL.

The chain combines TRBV6-6 with TRBJ2-1; D not certain. Deletions cut 6 bases from V and 3 bases from J, with 12 bases between. The germline gives CDR1 MNHNY, CDR2 SVGAGI (reference sequence). The CDR3 has 14 amino acids. The CDR3 nucleotides read TGTGCCAGCAGGGGTGAATCCAACTACAATGAGCAGTTCTTC. This gives the protein CASRGESNYNEQFF.

A single count supports this clone. The V and J genes are TRBV11-2 and TRBJ2-7; TRBD2 aligns across 14 bases. Unmatched junction bases numbered 5, after V lost 4 bases and J lost 0 bases. This CDR3 spans 17 amino acids. From germline, CDR1 is SGHAT and CDR2 FQNNGV. For the CDR3, the DNA is TGTGCCAGCAGCTACCGGGGACTAGCGGGAGTCTCCTACGAGCAGTACTTC. Its translation is CASSYRGLAGVSYEQYF.

V usage is TRBV18 and J usage is TRBJ1-2; 7 positions match TRBD1. Per germline, CDR1 KGHSH and CDR2 LQKENI. The V and J ends lost 3 bases and 4 bases, in that order; junction bases with no gene match: 8. The CDR3 contains 15 residues. CDR3 bases: TGTGCCAGCTCACCTGAGACAGGGAAAGGCTATGGCTACACCTTC. Protein sequence: CASSPETGKGYGYTF.

This sequence joins TRBV18 and TRBJ1-5; D is perhaps TRBD1 (5 bases). Trimming stripped 2 bases from V and 4 bases from J, with 6 bases between. From germline, CDR1 is KGHSH and CDR2 LQKENI. The CDR3 contains 13 residues. CDR3 region: CASSPGANQPQHF. As DNA, the CDR3 is TGTGCCAGCTCACCAGGGGCGAATCAGCCCCAGCATTTT.